A selection of T cell receptor beta chains follows, all from one sample in a study of memory CD4+ T cells and cytomegalovirus serostatus. This table comes from immunoSEQ multiplex PCR, and its TCRdb copy is limited to in-frame clones, with some not included. The sample consists of tens of thousands of clones, 70% to 85% of them appearing once. Material for sequencing was memory CD4+ T cells from blood. Receptors were obtained from an adult in good health and CMV-seronegative. CDR3s include the opening cysteine and the closing phenylalanine or tryptophan. The order of the fields is CDR3 length, V gene, clone size, J gene, D gene, CDR3 protein, CDR3 DNA. D genes are given only for firm matches. Clone size is not always given. Where it is, it says once, few, many or a class for expanded clones.

>15|TRBV28|once|TRBJ2-3|.
CASSTTNRGTDTQYF
TGTGCCAGTTCCACCACAAACAGGGGCACAGATACGCAGTATTTT
>13|TRBV5-8|.|TRBJ2-5|.
CASSVGPEKTQYF
TGTGCCAGCAGCGTCGGTCCCGAGAAGACCCAGTACTTC
>15|TRBV5-8|.|TRBJ1-5|.
CASSLYRGADQPQHF
TGTGCCAGCAGCTTGTATAGGGGTGCTGATCAGCCCCAGCATTTT
>16|TRBV11-3|.|TRBJ2-2|TRBD1
CASSLGTGANTGELFF
TGTGCCAGCAGCTTAGGGACAGGGGCGAACACCGGGGAGCTGTTTTTT
>11|TRBV30|.|TRBJ2-1|.
CAWSVRNEQFF
TGTGCCTGGAGTGTACGGAATGAGCAGTTCTTC
>18|TRBV28|.|TRBJ2-2|TRBD2
CASIWGEGRRPNTGELFF
TGTGCCAGCATTTGGGGGGAGGGCCGACGCCCGAACACCGGGGAGCTGTTTTTT
>15|TRBV5-1|many|TRBJ1-6|.
CASSLGDPTHSPLHF
TGCGCCAGCAGCTTAGGAGATCCAACTCATTCACCCCTCCACTTT
>18|TRBV28|.|TRBJ2-6|TRBD1
CASSDRGGWASGANVLTF
TGTGCCAGCAGCGACAGGGGAGGTTGGGCCTCTGGGGCCAACGTCCTGACTTTC
>17|TRBV19|.|TRBJ2-7|.
CASSIDFTSARSYEQYF
TGTGCCAGTAGTATAGATTTCACCAGCGCAAGATCCTACGAGCAGTACTTC
>12|TRBV11-3|.|TRBJ2-2|.
CASSRPTGELFF
TGTGCCAGCAGCCGACCGACAGGGGAGCTGTTTTTT
>14|TRBV5-1|.|TRBJ2-3|.
CASSSSSLTDTQYF
TGCGCCAGCAGCTCCTCATCCCTCACAGATACGCAGTATTTT
>14|TRBV4-2|.|TRBJ2-1|.
CASSPLGEHDEQFF
TGTGCCAGCAGCCCTCTGGGGGAGCACGATGAGCAGTTCTTC
>15|TRBV7-8|.|TRBJ1-3|.
CASSLGETLGNTIYF
TGTGCCAGCAGCTTAGGGGAGACATTAGGAAACACCATATATTTT
>13|TRBV6-5|.|TRBJ2-1|.
CASSTGRRNEQFF
TGTGCCAGCAGTACAGGGAGACGAAATGAGCAGTTCTTC
>15|TRBV2|few|TRBJ1-4|.
CASRGTPATNEKLFF
TGTGCCAGCAGAGGGACACCCGCAACTAATGAAAAACTGTTTTTT
>14|TRBV7-9|.|TRBJ1-3|.
CAIEGASSGNTIYF
TGTGCCATAGAGGGAGCGTCCTCTGGAAACACCATATATTTT
>15|TRBV11-3|.|TRBJ2-2|TRBD1
CASSTHRGNTGELFF
TGTGCCAGCAGCACTCACAGGGGTAACACCGGGGAGCTGTTTTTT
>13|TRBV19|.|TRBJ1-3|.
CASTQENGNTIYF
TGTGCCAGTACCCAGGAGAATGGAAACACCATATATTTT
>15|TRBV6-6|.|TRBJ2-7|TRBD2
CASSYSPSGRNEQYF
TGTGCCAGCAGTTACAGTCCTAGCGGGAGAAACGAGCAGTACTTC
>13|TRBV18|.|TRBJ1-2|.
CASSPPQRDGYTF
TGTGCCAGCTCACCACCGCAGAGGGACGGCTACACCTTC
>19|TRBV11-3|.|TRBJ2-1|TRBD2
CASSLHPPTSGGSYNEQFF
TGTGCCAGCAGCCTACATCCACCGACTAGCGGGGGCTCCTACAATGAGCAGTTCTTC
>12|TRBV7-2|.|TRBJ1-1|.
CASGRGNTEAFF
TGTGCCAGCGGTAGGGGAAACACTGAAGCTTTCTTT
>11|TRBV28|.|TRBJ2-7|.
CASRTQHEQYF
TGTGCCAGCAGGACACAACACGAGCAGTACTTC
>15|TRBV7-6|.|TRBJ2-1|TRBD2
CASSLVAGAGNEQFF
TGTGCCAGCAGCTTAGTAGCGGGGGCAGGGAATGAGCAGTTCTTC
>15|TRBV5-1|.|TRBJ1-2|.
CASSLVGEGNYGYTF
TGCGCCAGCAGCTTGGTCGGGGAGGGGAACTATGGCTACACCTTC
>15|TRBV7-2|.|TRBJ2-1|TRBD2
CASRRTSGGNNEQFF
TGTGCCAGCAGAAGGACTAGCGGGGGTAACAATGAGCAGTTCTTC
>18|TRBV28|.|TRBJ2-1|.
CASSFDQALRSYNGEQFF
TGTGCCAGCAGTTTTGACCAGGCCTTGAGAAGCTACAATGGTGAGCAGTTCTTC
>13|TRBV27|once|TRBJ2-7|.
CASSLGPAYEQYF
TGTGCCAGCAGTTTAGGGCCTGCCTACGAGCAGTACTTC
>13|TRBV5-1|.|TRBJ1-1|.
CASATSLNTEAFF
TGCGCCAGCGCGACATCCCTGAACACTGAAGCTTTCTTT
>20|TRBV21-1|.|TRBJ2-3|.
CASSPSMAGTGLKVGDTQYF
TGTGCCAGCAGCCCCTCAATGGCCGGGACAGGATTGAAAGTAGGAGATACGCAGTATTTT
>13|TRBV6-1|few|TRBJ2-7|.
CASSAGFTYEQYF
TGTGCCAGCAGCGCGGGATTTACCTACGAGCAGTACTTC
>13|TRBV18|.|TRBJ2-7|.
CASSPLLASEQYF
TGTGCCAGCTCACCACTTCTGGCTAGTGAGCAGTACTTC
>14|TRBV5-1|.|TRBJ1-1|.
CASSATQGRTEAFF
TGCGCCAGCAGCGCCACACAGGGTAGGACTGAAGCTTTCTTT
>16|TRBV7-8|.|TRBJ1-1|TRBD1
CASSPTGARMNTEAFF
TGTGCCAGCAGCCCGACAGGGGCTAGAATGAACACTGAAGCTTTCTTT
>16|TRBV28|once|TRBJ1-2|.
CASSLWHTVTNYGYTF
TGTGCCAGCAGTTTATGGCACACAGTGACTAACTATGGCTACACCTTC
>14|TRBV5-1|.|TRBJ2-5|.
CATTMGGVKETQYF
TGCGCCACCACCATGGGCGGAGTTAAAGAGACCCAGTACTTC